This TCR beta chain came from a study of T cell repertoires in cytomegalovirus infection. Background on the study: CMV epitopes that were recently identified and HLA-C-restricted were used alongside well-studied HLA-B-restricted ones.

Germline V CDR1 and CDR2: MNHNY, SVGAGI (reference sequence). There are 16 residues in the CDR3. V lost 6 bases and J lost 3, with 18 bases in between. TCRdb fed the reads into MiXCR, producing one record per CDR3 protein. The data show roughly 700,000 distinct CDR3 sequences, around 31% seen once. Remarks on this clonotype: No antigen is known for it.

This rearrangement joins TRBV6-6 to TRBJ1-5; D gene unclear. The TCR was taken from a human donor in good health (CMV status not recorded). Some clones in this sample may be carry-over from other donors' samples. Specimen: cultured PBMCs, collected from culture after CMV antigen stimulation. The CDR3 DNA is TGTGCCAGCAGCTTTGCTTTCCGGGAGATCAATCAGCCCCAGCATTTT. It yields the protein CASSFAFREINQPQHF.